A selection of T cell receptor beta chains follows, all from one sample in a study of neurological immune-mediated disorders. TCRdb used MiXCR to reprocess the 5' RACE reads, holding one entry per CDR3 protein. The table includes roughly 62,000 distinct CDR3 sequences, 2% to 2.5% detected once. Material for sequencing was PBMCs. The receptors were gathered from a man in his forties or fifties with multiple sclerosis. The CDR3 runs from the conserved cysteine through the conserved F or W. Each record gives: V gene, J gene, D gene, clone size, CDR3 DNA, CDR3 protein. D genes are given only for firm matches. Some rows mark clone size as missing; the rest say once, few, many or name a class of expanded clone.

>TRBV5-1|TRBJ2-1|-|many
TGCGCCAGCAGCTTAAACAGGGATAGCTCCTACAATGAGCAGTTCTTC
CASSLNRDSSYNEQFF
>TRBV28|TRBJ2-6|-|many
TGTGCCAGCAGCCCCTCCGGCTTGACTGGGGCCAACGTCCTGACTTTC
CASSPSGLTGANVLTF
>TRBV27|TRBJ2-5|-|many
TGTGCCAGCAGTTTATCTGGGGTGGTGGGGGAGACCCAGTACTTC
CASSLSGVVGETQYF
>TRBV5-1|TRBJ2-5|TRBD2|many
TGCGCCAGCAGCCCTGGACTAGCCCAAGAGACCCAGTACTTC
CASSPGLAQETQYF
>TRBV20-1|TRBJ2-7|TRBD1|many
TGCAGTGTCTACAGGGGGCGTGAGGAGTACTTC
CSVYRGREEYF
>TRBV6-5|TRBJ2-2|TRBD2|many
TGTGCCAGCACCTTAGCGGGGGAGAACACCGGGGAGCTGTTTTTT
CASTLAGENTGELFF
>TRBV20-1|TRBJ2-4|TRBD1|many
TGCAGTGCCGACCGGGACAGTGGGACCAAAAACATTCAGTACTTC
CSADRDSGTKNIQYF
>TRBV2|TRBJ1-2|-|many
TGTGCCAGCAGCCGGCAGACTAACTATGGCTACACCTTC
CASSRQTNYGYTF
>TRBV7-2|TRBJ1-2|-|many
TGTGCCAGCAGCTTAGGGGCGGACGGCTATGGCTACACCTTC
CASSLGADGYGYTF
>TRBV7-2|TRBJ1-6|-|many
TGTGCCAGCAGTCTCGGTCGGGGGAATTCACCCCTCCACTTT
CASSLGRGNSPLHF
>TRBV9|TRBJ1-2|-|many
TGTGCCAGCAGCGTAGCCGGGGCTGGCTACACCTTC
CASSVAGAGYTF
>TRBV12-3/TRBV12-4|TRBJ1-4|TRBD1|many
TGTGCCAGGACGGGACAGGCTGTTGAAAAACTGTTTTTT
CARTGQAVEKLFF
>TRBV7-2|TRBJ2-7|TRBD2|many
TGTGCCAGCAGCTTAGCCTCTAGCGGGGGCGCGAGCTCCTACGAGCAGTACTTC
CASSLASSGGASSYEQYF
>TRBV11-3|TRBJ2-1|-|-
TGTGCCAGCAGCTTTACTTGGGGTGCTGAGCAGTTCTTC
CASSFTWGAEQFF
>TRBV6-5|TRBJ1-1|TRBD1|many
TGTGCCAGCAGTTACGGGTCCGGGACAGGGCTTCGAGCTTTCTTT
CASSYGSGTGLRAFF
>TRBV7-2|TRBJ2-1|-|many
TGTGCCAGCAGCCCACCCCCTGGCGGGGCGTCTAATGAGCAGTTCTTC
CASSPPPGGASNEQFF
>TRBV10-2|TRBJ2-1|-|many
TGCGCCAGCAGTGAAGGCTACAATGAGCAGTTCTTC
CASSEGYNEQFF
>TRBV12-3/TRBV12-4|TRBJ2-3|-|many
TGTGCCAGCAGCGTAGGCCGACTGGAGGATACGCAGTATTTT
CASSVGRLEDTQYF
>TRBV12-3/TRBV12-4|TRBJ1-1|-|many
TGTGCCAGCAGTTTCGGACTCATGAACACTGAAGCTTTCTTT
CASSFGLMNTEAFF
>TRBV5-1|TRBJ1-4|-|many
TGCGCCAGCAGCGATCAGGGGCGTGATGAAAAACTGTTTTTT
CASSDQGRDEKLFF
>TRBV29-1|TRBJ2-5|TRBD1|many
TGCAGCGTCGGAACAGGGGGCGGTGAGACCCAGTACTTC
CSVGTGGGETQYF
>TRBV3-1|TRBJ2-2|-|many
TGTGCCTCGAAGAGTAGGGCGAACACCGGGGAGCTGTTTTTT
CASKSRANTGELFF
>TRBV11-3|TRBJ2-1|-|many
TGTGCCAGCAGCCGAAGTCGGGGCTCCTACAATGAGCAGTTCTTC
CASSRSRGSYNEQFF
>TRBV7-2|TRBJ2-7|-|-
TGTGCCAGCAGCCCCCCCGGCAGGGGGGGCTACGAGCAGTACTTC
CASSPPGRGGYEQYF